This is a list of T cell receptor beta chains from one sample in a study of T cells after posttransplantation cyclophosphamide. TCRdb keeps only in-frame clones here, not all; method: immunoSEQ multiplex PCR. There are fewer than 40,000 clones in the sample, none observed a single time. Sequences were obtained from PBMCs. Receptors were obtained from a woman between 45 and 65 years old in good health and a related stem cell transplant donor. The CDR3 runs from the conserved cysteine through the conserved F or W. A D gene is named only where the DNA matches it firmly. Expanded clones are given a class, and other clones once, few, many or no size at all.

j_gene: TRBJ2-1; len: 14; v_gene: TRBV9; abundance: many; d_gene: TRBD2; CDR3aa: CASSTRLAGGPLFF; CDR3nt: TGTGCCAGCAGCACCCGGCTAGCGGGAGGGCCGTTGTTCTTC
j_gene: TRBJ2-7; len: 14; v_gene: TRBV28; abundance: many; d_gene: TRBD2; CDR3aa: CASSLGLASYEQYF; CDR3nt: TGTGCCAGCAGTTTAGGACTAGCGAGCTACGAGCAGTACTTC
j_gene: TRBJ2-1; len: 15; v_gene: TRBV7-6; abundance: .; d_gene: .; CDR3aa: CASSLGQVGANEQFF; CDR3nt: TGTGCCAGCAGCTTAGGACAGGTTGGGGCCAATGAGCAGTTCTTC
j_gene: TRBJ2-1; len: 15; v_gene: TRBV5-1; abundance: many; d_gene: TRBD1; CDR3aa: CASSMGQGGYNEQFF; CDR3nt: TGCGCCAGCAGCATGGGACAGGGTGGCTACAATGAGCAGTTCTTC
j_gene: TRBJ2-2; len: 14; v_gene: TRBV7-9; abundance: many; d_gene: TRBD1; CDR3aa: CASSRQGGTGELFF; CDR3nt: TGTGCCAGCAGCCGACAGGGCGGAACCGGGGAGCTGTTTTTT
j_gene: TRBJ2-1; len: 13; v_gene: TRBV7-9; abundance: many; d_gene: TRBD2; CDR3aa: CASSPLAGGEQFF; CDR3nt: TGTGCCAGCAGCCCACTAGCGGGAGGAGAGCAGTTCTTC
j_gene: TRBJ2-2; len: 16; v_gene: TRBV5-1; abundance: .; d_gene: .; CDR3aa: CASSFSSWGDTGELFF; CDR3nt: TGCGCCAGCAGCTTCAGTTCCTGGGGGGACACCGGGGAGCTGTTTTTT
j_gene: TRBJ2-7; len: 15; v_gene: TRBV24-1; abundance: many; d_gene: TRBD1; CDR3aa: CATGASGQGDGEQYF; CDR3nt: TGTGCCACTGGCGCTTCGGGACAGGGGGATGGCGAGCAGTACTTC
j_gene: TRBJ2-6; len: 17; v_gene: TRBV2; abundance: few; d_gene: TRBD1; CDR3aa: CASSGTGGSSGANVLTF; CDR3nt: TGTGCCAGCAGTGGGACAGGGGGAAGTTCTGGGGCCAACGTCCTGACTTTC
j_gene: TRBJ2-5; len: 15; v_gene: TRBV9; abundance: .; d_gene: .; CDR3aa: CASSVIGLYQETQYF; CDR3nt: TGTGCCAGCAGCGTCATCGGACTTTACCAAGAGACCCAGTACTTC
j_gene: TRBJ1-2; len: 16; v_gene: TRBV7-2; abundance: many; d_gene: TRBD1; CDR3aa: CASSLVVRDRGNGYTF; CDR3nt: TGTGCCAGCAGCTTAGTTGTCCGGGACAGGGGAAATGGCTACACCTTC
j_gene: TRBJ1-2; len: 16; v_gene: TRBV14; abundance: many; d_gene: TRBD1; CDR3aa: CASSHSYRGRRGGYTF; CDR3nt: TGTGCCAGCAGCCACAGCTACAGGGGGCGAAGAGGGGGCTACACCTTC
j_gene: TRBJ2-2; len: 15; v_gene: TRBV7-2; abundance: few; d_gene: .; CDR3aa: CASQRVADPAGELFF; CDR3nt: TGTGCCAGTCAGAGGGTAGCGGACCCTGCCGGGGAGCTGTTTTTT
j_gene: TRBJ2-3; len: 15; v_gene: TRBV9; abundance: many; d_gene: .; CDR3aa: CASSVEARPTDTQYF; CDR3nt: TGTGCCAGCAGCGTAGAGGCCAGGCCCACAGATACGCAGTATTTT
j_gene: TRBJ2-5; len: 15; v_gene: TRBV5-1; abundance: .; d_gene: TRBD1; CDR3aa: CASSLATGDQETQYF; CDR3nt: TGCGCCAGCAGCTTGGCCACAGGGGACCAAGAGACCCAGTACTTC
j_gene: TRBJ1-1; len: 12; v_gene: TRBV12-3/TRBV12-4; abundance: many; d_gene: .; CDR3aa: CASRQMNTEAFF; CDR3nt: TGTGCCAGCAGACAGATGAACACTGAAGCTTTCTTT
j_gene: TRBJ1-5; len: 16; v_gene: TRBV6-6; abundance: many; d_gene: TRBD1; CDR3aa: CASSFLGQVSNQPQHF; CDR3nt: TGTGCCAGCAGCTTCCTAGGACAGGTTAGCAATCAGCCCCAGCATTTT
j_gene: TRBJ1-1; len: 14; v_gene: TRBV4-1; abundance: many; d_gene: .; CDR3aa: CASSRQGTLSGAFF; CDR3nt: TGCGCCAGCAGCCGTCAAGGCACCCTCTCTGGAGCTTTCTTT
j_gene: TRBJ2-7; len: 13; v_gene: TRBV6-5; abundance: many; d_gene: .; CDR3aa: CASIPPGQNEQYF; CDR3nt: TGTGCCAGCATTCCCCCGGGACAAAACGAGCAGTACTTC
j_gene: TRBJ1-2; len: 14; v_gene: TRBV7-3; abundance: many; d_gene: .; CDR3aa: CASSPHTSFEGYTF; CDR3nt: TGTGCCAGCAGCCCTCATACTTCCTTCGAGGGCTACACCTTC
j_gene: TRBJ2-5; len: 14; v_gene: TRBV25-1; abundance: .; d_gene: .; CDR3aa: CASSAGHTGETQYF; CDR3nt: TGTGCCAGCAGTGCGGGACACACCGGGGAGACCCAGTACTTC
j_gene: TRBJ2-4; len: 24; v_gene: TRBV28; abundance: many; d_gene: TRBD1; CDR3aa: CASSLTRRDRGPSRSGIAKNIQYF; CDR3nt: TGTGCCAGCAGTTTGACTCGGAGGGACAGGGGTCCTAGCCGTAGCGGCATAGCCAAAAACATTCAGTACTTC
j_gene: TRBJ2-7; len: 15; v_gene: TRBV6-1; abundance: few; d_gene: TRBD2; CDR3aa: CASIRPGGGAYEQYF; CDR3nt: TGTGCCAGCATTCGACCCGGGGGAGGGGCCTACGAGCAGTACTTC
j_gene: TRBJ2-3; len: 17; v_gene: TRBV9; abundance: few; d_gene: TRBD2; CDR3aa: CASSAGTSGYDADTQYF; CDR3nt: TGTGCCAGCAGCGCGGGGACTAGCGGATATGATGCAGATACGCAGTATTTT
j_gene: TRBJ2-3; len: 12; v_gene: TRBV6-1; abundance: many; d_gene: .; CDR3aa: CASSEGLPSQYF; CDR3nt: TGTGCCAGCAGTGAAGGTCTACCCTCGCAGTATTTT
j_gene: TRBJ1-2; len: 16; v_gene: TRBV12-3/TRBV12-4; abundance: many; d_gene: .; CDR3aa: CASRLVGGGANYGYTF; CDR3nt: TGTGCCAGCAGATTAGTTGGCGGGGGGGCTAACTATGGCTACACCTTC
j_gene: TRBJ1-4; len: 15; v_gene: TRBV4-3; abundance: many; d_gene: .; CDR3aa: CASSQVGAGSGKLFF; CDR3nt: TGCGCCAGCAGCCAAGTGGGGGCAGGCTCGGGAAAACTGTTTTTT
j_gene: TRBJ2-3; len: 14; v_gene: TRBV12-3/TRBV12-4; abundance: many; d_gene: .; CDR3aa: CASRRTGRADTQYF; CDR3nt: TGTGCCAGCAGGCGGACAGGGAGGGCAGATACGCAGTATTTT
j_gene: TRBJ1-2; len: 14; v_gene: TRBV5-4; abundance: many; d_gene: TRBD1; CDR3aa: CASSQDRAGYGYTF; CDR3nt: TGTGCCAGCAGCCAAGACAGGGCTGGATATGGCTACACCTTC